A single sample gave rise to the 26 T cell receptor beta chains below, sequenced in a study of blood T cell repertoires in COVID-19. The protocol was immunoSEQ multiplex PCR, while the TCRdb copy is restricted to in-frame clones and leaves out a portion. The sample has some 200,000 clones; approximately 80% are singletons. Source material: peripheral blood. All receptors come from an elderly woman with COVID-19, enrolled during active disease.

This chain connects TRBV6-5 to TRBJ2-6; D perhaps matches TRBD1 (6 bases). Germline V gene sequence: CDR1 MNHEY, CDR2 SVGAGI. Trimming removed 6 bases from V and 1 base from J, with 10 bases in between. The CDR3 is made up of 15 amino acids. The CDR3 sequence: CASSSTGSGANVLTF. CDR3 coding DNA: TGTGCCAGCAGCTCCACAGGGTCTGGGGCCAACGTCCTGACTTTC.

The J gene is TRBJ1-3, the V gene TRBV10-3, with 10 bases matching TRBD1. This CDR3 is 13 amino acids long. CDR1 and CDR2 (germline): ENHRY, SYGVKD. J gave up 8 bases and V 6 bases, and 4 bases lay outside the gene matches. The CDR3 nucleotides are TGTGCCATCAGGCGACAGGGGGCGGACACCATATATTTT. It translates to CAIRRQGADTIYF.

In DNA, the CDR3 is TGTGCCAGCAGTTACGGACTAGCGGGAGTAGGGGAGCTGTTTTTT. Protein: CASSYGLAGVGELFF. The chain has TRBV6-6 and TRBJ2-2, with 13 bases identical to TRBD2. After removal of 2 bases from V and 8 bases from J, the junction contained 2 bases not matched to a gene. CDR1 and CDR2 from the germline V gene are MNHNY and SVGAGI (reference sequence). The CDR3 extends over 15 amino acids.

The chain carries TRBV2 and TRBJ1-6, with D perhaps matching TRBD1 (5 bases). The CDR3 is made up of 12 amino acids. The germline gives CDR1 SNHLY, CDR2 FYNNEI. With 8 bases removed from V and 5 bases from J, the gap between germline ends came to 7 bases. The CDR3 DNA reads as TGTGCCAGCTCAGGGAATAATTCACCCCTCCACTTT. Its protein product is CASSGNNSPLHF.

V usage is TRBV5-5 and J usage is TRBJ2-6; 9 bases are a match to TRBD1. This CDR3 has 16 residues. Germline V gene sequence: CDR1 SGHKS, CDR2 YYEKEE (reference sequence). With V trimmed by 4 bases and J by 4 bases, 6 bases remained unmatched. The CDR3 nucleotides are TGTGCCAGCAGCCCAGGGACAGGGCCAGGGGCCAACGTCCTGACTTTC. Amino acids: CASSPGTGPGANVLTF.

Of note for this clone: Within the sample, other DNA sequences also encode this same CDR3. V is TRBV19 and J is TRBJ1-2; D remains unclear. CDR1 is LNHDA and CDR2 is SQIVND in the germline V gene (reference sequence). The CDR3 has 13 residues. V lost 0 bases to trimming and J lost 4 bases, with 6 bases between them. The CDR3 here is CASSIEAGYGYTF. The DNA for the CDR3 is TGTGCCAGTAGTATAGAAGCAGGCTATGGCTACACCTTC.

The chain joins TRBV5-8 to TRBJ2-1, with D unresolved. V was shortened by 4 bases and J by 0 bases, with 11 bases between the two germline ends. CDR3 length equals 15 residues. CDR1 is SGHTS, CDR2 YDEGEE, per germline. The CDR3 reads CASSLLVSSYNEQFF. CDR3 DNA sequence: TGTGCCAGCAGCCTCCTTGTGAGCTCCTACAATGAGCAGTTCTTC.

Points on this clone: Other DNA variants within this sample encode the same CDR3. The chain is built from TRBV18 and TRBJ2-7; a weak D match, TRBD2 (6 bases). The V end was cut by 2 bases, the J end by 0 bases, with 8 bases between. CDR1 KGHSH and CDR2 LQKENI come from the germline V gene. This CDR3 contains 14 residues. The CDR3 reads CASSPSGVSYEQYF. The CDR3 DNA is TGTGCCAGCTCACCATCGGGGGTCTCCTACGAGCAGTACTTC.

The J gene is TRBJ1-2, the V gene TRBV5-5; tentative D call: TRBD1 (6 bases). The CDR3 consists of 16 residues. CDR1 is SGHKS and CDR2 is YYEKEE in the germline V gene (reference sequence). Trimming took off 1 base at V and 4 bases at J, with 17 bases between the two ends. As DNA, the CDR3 is TGTGCCAGCAGCTTGATATATAGTACAGGGTCCTATGGCTACACCTTC. Protein: CASSLIYSTGSYGYTF.

The chain is built from TRBV6-5 and TRBJ1-5; no clear D gene. The CDR3 is 14 amino acids. Trimming stripped 6 bases from V and 2 bases from J, with 11 bases between. Germline V lookup: CDR1 MNHEY, CDR2 SVGAGI. The CDR3 nucleotides are TGTGCCAGCAGCCCCTTGGAGGGCAATCAGCCCCAGCATTTT. Translating gives CASSPLEGNQPQHF.

V is TRBV19 and J is TRBJ2-6, with 9 bases aligning to TRBD1. The J segment lost 0 bases and the V segment lost 5 bases, leaving 5 bases of the junction unmatched. The CDR3 is 17 residues long. Germline CDR1 LNHDA, CDR2 SQIVND (reference sequence). The CDR3 sequence: CASSPGTGFSGANVLTF. The CDR3 DNA sequence: TGTGCCAGTAGTCCGGGGACAGGGTTCTCTGGGGCCAACGTCCTGACTTTC.

V and J are TRBV5-1 and TRBJ1-2, with D tentatively TRBD1 (6 bases). This CDR3 is built from 14 residues. Trimming removed 5 bases from V and 4 bases from J, with 15 bases in between. The germline V gene has CDR1 SGHRS and CDR2 YFSETQ. Here the CDR3 reads CASRPLGGGYGYTF. The CDR3 DNA reads as TGCGCCAGCAGGCCCCTGGGAGGGGGCTATGGCTACACCTTC.

J is TRBJ1-2 and V is TRBV21-1; the tabulated D call, TRBD1, remains unverified against the DNA. TRBV21-1 is listed as a pseudogene. The CDR3 runs 13 residues. CDR3 in amino acids: CASRGQGIYGYTF. The CDR3 nucleotides read TGTGCCAGCCGAGGCCAGGGGATTTATGGCTACACCTTC.

The chain joins TRBV3-1 (or the pseudogene TRBV3-2) to TRBJ1-3; TRBD1 aligns across 7 bases. Germline loops: CDR1 LGHDT, CDR2 YNNKEL (reference sequence). This CDR3 comprises 17 residues. The V and J ends lost 3 bases and 2 bases, in that order; junction bases with no gene match: 10. CDR3 DNA sequence: TGTGCCAGCAGCCACCTTTTTTCAGACAGGGCTGGAAACACCATATATTTT. Protein sequence: CASSHLFSDRAGNTIYF.

This chain joins TRBV2 and TRBJ1-5, with 7 nucleotides matching TRBD1. The CDR3 extends over 14 amino acids. Germline V lookup: CDR1 SNHLY, CDR2 FYNNEI. Trimming took 5 bases from V and 2 from J; bases not matched to a gene: 3. The CDR3 loop is CASSFQGGNQPQHF. The CDR3 nucleotides are TGTGCCAGCAGTTTTCAGGGGGGCAATCAGCCCCAGCATTTT.

V gene TRBV4-2 combines with J gene TRBJ2-5; TRBD2 matches 12 bases. V trimming: 4 bases; J trimming: 4 bases; junction bases outside the gene matches: 4. The CDR3 spans 15 residues. Germline V lookup: CDR1 LGHNA, CDR2 YNFKEQ. CDR3 in amino acids: CASSPSGGAGETQYF. The CDR3 coding sequence is TGTGCCAGCAGCCCTAGCGGGGGGGCAGGAGAGACCCAGTACTTC.

V gene TRBV28 combines with J gene TRBJ1-2; D is possibly TRBD1 (5 bases). Germline V gene data show CDR1 as MDHEN and CDR2 as SYDVKM. The CDR3 contains 15 residues. Trimming took off 1 base at V and 4 bases at J, with 13 bases between the two ends. The CDR3 coding sequence is TGTGCCAGCAGTTTATCGGGCAGGGTGACCTATGGCTACACCTTC. Amino acids: CASSLSGRVTYGYTF.

V and J are TRBV9 and TRBJ2-1; 7 nucleotides align to TRBD1. CDR3 length equals 16 residues. CDR1 is SGDLS and CDR2 is YYNGEE in the germline V gene. V shed 4 bases, J shed 2 bases, and the junction held 9 bases outside the gene matches. This chain's CDR3 is CASSPLGQGAYNEQFF. The CDR3 nucleotides are TGTGCCAGCAGCCCGCTGGGGCAGGGGGCCTACAATGAGCAGTTCTTC.

The V call is TRBV6-2 or TRBV6-3, the J call TRBJ1-1; 7 nucleotides align to TRBD1. Per germline, CDR1 MNHEY and CDR2 SVGEGT. This CDR3 is built from 14 residues. V lost 2 bases, J lost 3 bases, and 3 bases stayed unmatched. CDR3 sequence reads: CASSYGGQYTEAFF. The CDR3, as DNA: TGTGCCAGCAGTTACGGGGGACAGTACACTGAAGCTTTCTTT.

CDR3 nucleotides: TGTGCCAGCAGGACAGGATTCTACGAGCAGTACTTC. It specifies CASRTGFYEQYF. This sequence joins TRBV27 and TRBJ2-7; D might be TRBD1 (6 bases). CDR3 length: 12 residues. The ends were cut back, 6 bases at V and 3 bases at J, with 9 bases in the middle. CDR1 is MNHEY and CDR2 is SMNVEV in the germline V gene (reference sequence).

In its sample, this clone was seen a few times. The chain uses TRBV20-1 and TRBJ2-1; tentative D call: TRBD2 (5 bases). Trimming shortened V by 3 bases and J by 13 bases, and 10 bases separated the two germline ends. This CDR3 region has 10 residues. Germline CDR1 and CDR2: DFQATT and SNEGSKA (reference sequence). The CDR3 sequence: CSASTGKQFF. In DNA, the CDR3 is TGCAGTGCTAGTACGGGGAAACAGTTCTTC.

The gene calls are TRBV2 and TRBJ1-1; 9 bases agree with TRBD1. The length of the CDR3 is 15 residues. Looked up from germline, CDR1 is SNHLY and CDR2 is FYNNEI. V dropped 6 bases and J dropped 4; count of bases not matched to a gene: 9. The CDR3 nucleotides are TGTGCCAGCAGGGCACAGGGGGCGTTGGTCACTGAAGCTTTCTTT. It is translated as CASRAQGALVTEAFF.

A single count supports this clone. The rearrangement uses TRBV19 and TRBJ2-2; TRBD2 might be the D (5 bases). The CDR3 spans 14 residues. With 1 base removed from V and 5 bases from J, the gap between germline ends came to 8 bases. Per germline, CDR1 LNHDA and CDR2 SQIVND (reference sequence). CDR3 DNA sequence: TGTGCCAGTAGTATAGTCGGGGAAACCGGGGAGCTGTTTTTT. It yields the protein CASSIVGETGELFF.

This clone was counted a single time. The chain carries TRBV28 and TRBJ2-1; D perhaps matches TRBD2 (7 bases). Germline values: CDR1 MDHEN, CDR2 SYDVKM. CDR3 length equals 16 residues. Trimming cost V 5 bases and J 4 bases, with 18 bases left between them. CDR3 region: CASSLGGGAAYNEQFF. The CDR3 DNA follows: TGTGCCAGCAGTCTTGGGGGGGGCGCTGCATACAATGAGCAGTTCTTC.

The chain recombines TRBV10-3 with TRBJ1-1; D might be TRBD1 (6 bases). CDR1 and CDR2 from the germline V gene are ENHRY and SYGVKD. The V end was cut by 6 bases, the J end by 6 bases, with 20 bases between. The CDR3 contains 15 residues. The CDR3 DNA reads as TGTGCCATCAGAAATAACCCGACAGGAGTTGCTGAAGCTTTCTTT. Translated, it gives CAIRNNPTGVAEAFF.

This chain uses TRBV2 with TRBJ2-1; 7 positions match TRBD2. V dropped 3 bases and J dropped 9; count of bases not matched to a gene: 8. Germline CDR1 SNHLY, CDR2 FYNNEI. CDR3 length: 14 amino acids. The CDR3 DNA reads as TGTGCCAGCAGTGACGGCCGCGGGAGTGGTGAGCAGTTCTTC. Its protein product is CASSDGRGSGEQFF.